This passage covers 9 T cell receptor beta chains from one sample sequenced in a study of CD8 T cells in Susac syndrome. Random hexamers were used to reverse transcribe an amount of roughly 0.5 to 1 ug RNA. TCRdb passed the immunoSEQ multiplex PCR reads through MiXCR, listing each CDR3 protein once. Here the sample spans more than 150,000 distinct CDR3 sequences, approximately 94% being singletons. Source material: CD8+ T cells from PBMCs. These receptors were collected from a human donor with multiple sclerosis.

V and J are TRBV12-3 or TRBV12-4 and TRBJ2-1; weak D call: TRBD2 (6 bases). The CDR3 loop spans 13 amino acids. Trimming left V 6 bases short and J 6 bases short, with 12 bases between. The CDR3 protein is CASSAGKGNEQFF. The CDR3 DNA reads TGTGCCAGCAGCGCGGGGAAGGGCAATGAGCAGTTCTTC.

The chain is built from TRBV13 and TRBJ2-5; D perhaps matches TRBD2 (5 bases). The CDR3 extends over 14 amino acids. Trimming removed 9 bases from V and 1 base from J, with 15 bases in between. Germline V gives CDR1 PRHDT, CDR2 FYEKMQ (reference sequence). For the CDR3, the DNA is TGTGCCAGTACTCTAGGACGGGGCCAAGAGACCCAGTACTTC. The encoded protein is CASTLGRGQETQYF.

The V gene is TRBV4-3, the J gene TRBJ2-7; 8 bases line up with TRBD1. J was trimmed by 4 bases and V by 0 bases; bases with no gene match: 5. This CDR3 is 15 amino acids long. In germline, CDR1 is LGHNA, CDR2 YSLEER. CDR3 amino acids: CASSQDRTGIYEQYF. As DNA, the CDR3 is TGCGCCAGCAGCCAAGACCGGACAGGGATATACGAGCAGTACTTC.

The chain has TRBV20-1 and TRBJ2-1; 8 bases fit TRBD2. Germline-derived CDR1 and CDR2 are DFQATT and SNEGSKA (reference sequence). The CDR3 has 18 residues. Trimming took 0 bases from V and 0 from J; bases not matched to a gene: 10. The CDR3 DNA sequence: TGCAGTGCTAGAGATAGAGAGCGGGGGCCTATCTCCTACAATGAGCAGTTCTTC. This translates into CSARDRERGPISYNEQFF.

J is TRBJ2-3 and V is TRBV4-1; 8 nucleotides match TRBD2. Germline assignment: CDR1 MGHRA and CDR2 YSYEKL. This CDR3 region has 15 residues. Trimming cost V 1 base and J 4 bases; bases outside gene matches: 4. This CDR3 is CASSQVAGRPDTQYF. Written as DNA, the CDR3 is TGCGCCAGCAGCCAAGTAGCGGGGAGGCCAGATACGCAGTATTTT.

The chain combines TRBV20-1 with TRBJ1-2; D may be TRBD1 (5 bases). Germline V CDR1 and CDR2: DFQATT, SNEGSKA (reference sequence). The V and J ends lost 6 bases and 3 bases respectively, with 17 bases between them. The CDR3 has 14 residues. The CDR3 region has the DNA TGCAGTGCGGAAGAGCCGGGGGACTACTATGGCTACACCTTC. It specifies CSAEEPGDYYGYTF.

This chain connects TRBV4-1 to TRBJ2-7; 7 bases align to TRBD1. This CDR3 comprises 13 residues. Germline CDR1 and CDR2: MGHRA and YSYEKL. The trim removed 4 bases at V and 4 bases at J, leaving 4 bases unmatched. CDR3 in amino acids: CASSPRGQYEQYF. DNA for the CDR3: TGCGCCAGCAGCCCGAGGGGACAGTACGAGCAGTACTTC.

The J gene is TRBJ2-7, the V gene TRBV29-1, with TRBD2 as a possible D gene (5 bases). Trimming stripped 0 bases from V and 2 bases from J, with 14 bases between. CDR1 is SQVTM, CDR2 ANQGSEA, per germline. The CDR3 spans 15 residues. CDR3 in amino acids: CSVEDRAREPYEQYF. The CDR3 DNA is TGCAGCGTTGAAGATAGGGCCCGGGAACCCTACGAGCAGTACTTC.

The chain combines TRBV10-3 with TRBJ2-7, with a tentative D call TRBD2 (5 bases). Germline CDR1 is ENHRY and CDR2 is SYGVKD. This CDR3 has 14 amino acids. The ends were cut back, 0 bases at V and 2 bases at J, with 8 bases in the middle. The CDR3 DNA is TGTGCCATCAGTGAGTCTGGAGGTCCCTACGAGCAGTACTTC. Amino acids: CAISESGGPYEQYF.